The source of this T cell receptor beta chain is a study of blood T cell repertoires in COVID-19. Study at large: Specimens from acute and convalescent COVID-19 originated in the United States, Italy and Spain. Sources were T cells, B-cell-depleted T cells, or PBMCs; the material itself was cDNA or gDNA.

In the original workflow: Estimation of nucleated cell counts relied on the amplification of reference gene primers. TCRdb's table, derived via immunoSEQ multiplex PCR, lists solely in-frame clones and lacks some. The D gene and trimming were derived from the DNA, and the V and J assignments and clone size from that table. Of 210,000 or so clones listed, approximately 81% were seen once; the top ten hold around 10%. The germline V gene has CDR1 ENHRY and CDR2 SYGVKD. This CDR3 comprises 14 residues. The V end was cut by 5 bases, the J end by 2 bases, with 12 bases between. Sequencing was performed on PBMCs or T cells enriched from blood (not recorded which). The chain uses TRBV10-3 and TRBJ1-2; TRBD1 is a possible D gene (5 bases). This sequence originates from a woman between 45 and 65 years old with acute COVID-19. In nucleotides, the CDR3 is TGTGCCATCAGTCTAAAACAGGAGAACTATGGCTACACCTTC. The encoded protein is CAISLKQENYGYTF.